The next 22 T cell receptor beta chains were all read from a single sample in a study of cytomegalovirus exposure and HLA in healthy donors. PCR amplification relied on 60 Vbeta primers (plus 13 Jbeta primers). Produced via immunoSEQ multiplex PCR; TCRdb's table is partial and in-frame only. The sample holds under 130,000 clones, 60% to 80% seen once. The sequencing input was PBMCs. All receptors come from a man in his fifties or sixties in good health and CMV-seropositive.

This sequence joins TRBV7-9 and TRBJ1-4; 9 bases line up with TRBD1. The length of the CDR3 is 18 residues. J was trimmed by 0 bases and V by 1 base; bases with no gene match: 6. Germline CDR1 reads SEHNR; CDR2 reads FQNEAQ (reference sequence). This CDR3 reads CASSLGWTGAATNEKLFF. Written as DNA, the CDR3 is TGTGCCAGCAGCTTAGGGTGGACAGGGGCAGCAACTAATGAAAAACTGTTTTTT. Full variable domain (remainder filled in from reference TRBV7-9 and TRBJ1-4): DTGVSQNPRHKITKRGQNVTFRCDPISEHNRLYWYRQTLGQGPEFLTYFQNEAQLEKSRLLSDRFSAERPKGSFSTLEIQRTEQGDSAMYLCASSLGWTGAATNEKLFFGSGTQLSVL.

CDR3 coding DNA: TGTGCCTGGAACCCGACTAGCGGGAGGGCGGGGGGAGAGACCCAGTACTTC. Translated, it gives CAWNPTSGRAGGETQYF. The chain employs TRBV30 and TRBJ2-5, with 14 bases that match TRBD2. V gave up 4 bases and J gave up 4 bases; unmatched junction bases: 11. The germline V gene encodes CDR1 GTSNPN and CDR2 SVGIG (reference sequence). The CDR3 extends over 17 amino acids.

This clone has just one count. This chain joins TRBV19 and TRBJ2-7; D possibly corresponds to TRBD1 (5 bases). Deletions cut 6 bases from V and 3 bases from J, with 18 bases between. The germline V gene encodes CDR1 LNHDA and CDR2 SQIVND (reference sequence). The CDR3 runs to 15 residues. CDR3 DNA sequence: TGTGCCAGTAGCTCACAGGACCGGATAAACTACGAGCAGTACTTC. Translated, it gives CASSSQDRINYEQYF.

This chain uses TRBV5-4 with TRBJ2-3; the D gene is possibly TRBD2 (6 bases). CDR1 SGHNT and CDR2 YYREEE come from the germline V gene (reference sequence). This CDR3 spans 15 amino acids. V lost 3 bases to trimming and J lost 2 bases, with 13 bases between them. The CDR3 DNA follows: TGTGCCAGCAGCTGGGACCTAGCGAACACAGATACGCAGTATTTT. Amino acid sequence: CASSWDLANTDTQYF.

The chain employs TRBV7-3 and TRBJ2-3; 12 bases map to TRBD2. Per the germline V gene, CDR1 is SGHTA and CDR2 is FQGTGA. With V trimmed by 5 bases and J by 5 bases, 5 bases remained unmatched. The CDR3 length is 15 residues. DNA of the CDR3: TGTGCCAGCAGCCCAACGGGACTAGCGGGAGATACGCAGTATTTT. It encodes CASSPTGLAGDTQYF.

Points on this clone: Its ends do not fully match the called genes, so a read error is possible. The chain carries TRBV7-9 and TRBJ1-5, with 10 bases that match TRBD1. This CDR3 has 12 residues. Germline CDR1 SEHNR, CDR2 FQNEAQ (reference sequence). The CDR3 bases are TGTTCCAGCAGCCCGGGGACAGGGGATCCGCATTTT. Translating it yields CSSSPGTGDPHF. Complete variable domain (other parts from reference TRBV7-9 and TRBJ1-5): DTGVSQNPRHKITKRGQNVTFRCDPISEHNRLYWYRQTLGQGPEFLTYFQNEAQLEKSRLLSDRFSAERPKGSFSTLEIQRTEQGDSAMYLCSSSPGTGDPHFGDGTRLSIL.

CDR3 in DNA: TGTGCCAGTAGTCCAATGACTAGCGGGAGACCAGATACGCAGTATTTT. Residues: CASSPMTSGRPDTQYF. The chain recombines TRBV19 with TRBJ2-3; 12 bases are a match to TRBD2. Germline V gene sequence: CDR1 LNHDA, CDR2 SQIVND (reference sequence). J gave up 4 bases and V 5 bases, and 7 bases lay outside the gene matches. The CDR3 runs to 16 residues.

The rearrangement uses TRBV18 and TRBJ2-3, with TRBD1 matching over 7 bases. V was clipped by 4 bases and J by 0 bases; unmatched bases: 7. The CDR3 is made up of 16 amino acids. The V gene's germline CDR1 is KGHSH and CDR2 LQKENI. The CDR3 region is CASSRRQGLSTDTQYF. In DNA, the CDR3 is TGTGCCAGCTCACGTCGACAGGGATTGAGCACAGATACGCAGTATTTT.

This clone was detected only a few times. As DNA, the CDR3 is TGTGCCAGCTCACCCGGAGAGACCCAGTACTTC. It specifies CASSPGETQYF. J is TRBJ2-5 and V is TRBV18; D is unclear. The CDR3 is 11 amino acids. CDR1 KGHSH and CDR2 LQKENI come from the germline V gene. Trimming took 3 bases from V and 4 from J, leaving 3 bases between them.

This clone was counted a few times. The V call is TRBV5-4, the J call TRBJ2-2, with 8 positions matching TRBD2. The germline CDR1 and CDR2 sequences are SGHNT and YYREEE (reference sequence). After removal of 4 bases from V and 5 bases from J, the junction contained 7 bases not matched to a gene. The CDR3 spans 15 residues. This CDR3 is CASSTGLGQTGELFF. The CDR3 region has the DNA TGTGCCAGCAGCACGGGACTAGGACAAACCGGGGAGCTGTTTTTT.

This chain uses TRBV7-3 with TRBJ2-3; 7 bases are shared with TRBD1. The trim removed 5 bases at V and 3 bases at J, leaving 8 bases unmatched. Germline V gives CDR1 SGHTA, CDR2 FQGTGA. This CDR3 has 15 residues. The CDR3 nucleotides read TGTGCCAGCAGCCCCCGGGACAGCGGTACAGATACGCAGTATTTT. The encoded protein is CASSPRDSGTDTQYF.

The J gene is TRBJ2-7, the V gene TRBV14; D ambiguous. Deletions cut 3 bases from V and 5 bases from J, with 5 bases between. This CDR3 is built from 11 residues. Germline loops: CDR1 SGHDN, CDR2 FVKESK. CDR3 sequence: CASSHFHEQYF. The CDR3 nucleotides are TGTGCCAGCAGCCACTTTCACGAGCAGTACTTC.

This chain links TRBV4-2 with TRBJ2-2, with D perhaps TRBD1 (5 bases). The CDR3 covers 15 residues. V lost 1 base to trimming and J lost 5 bases, with 11 bases between them. The V gene's germline CDR1 is LGHNA and CDR2 YNFKEQ. The CDR3 sequence: CASSQGGQRTGELFF. Written as DNA, the CDR3 is TGTGCCAGCAGCCAAGGGGGCCAAAGAACCGGGGAGCTGTTTTTT.

The chain combines TRBV23-1 with TRBJ2-7; the D gene is possibly TRBD2 (6 bases). TRBV23-1 is reported as an ORF; its role is uncertain. CDR3 length: 17 amino acids. V was trimmed by 1 base and J by 3 bases, leaving 19 bases between them. The CDR3 is CASSQFAVGGNLYEQYF. In DNA form, the CDR3 reads TGCGCCAGCAGTCAATTTGCGGTCGGGGGAAACCTCTACGAGCAGTACTTC.

The rearrangement uses TRBV7-6 and TRBJ2-2; D possibly corresponds to TRBD1 (5 bases). Between the trimmed V and J ends, which lost 2 bases and 0 bases, there was a span of 10 bases. This CDR3 comprises 16 residues. Germline loops: CDR1 SGHVS, CDR2 FNYEAQ. The CDR3 coding sequence is TGTGCCAGCAGCTTAAACCAGGGATCGAACACCGGGGAGCTGTTTTTT. The encoded protein is CASSLNQGSNTGELFF.

The CDR3 loop reads CASSHPGHSYEQYF. The DNA of the CDR3 is TGTGCCAGCAGCCACCCGGGACATTCCTACGAGCAGTACTTC. V is TRBV21-1 and J is TRBJ2-5; the D segment call TRBD1 is taken from the table without a DNA check. The better agreement between TRBJ2-7 and the DNA end casts doubt on the J call. TRBV21-1 is assigned pseudogene status. The CDR3 runs 14 residues.

The CDR3 DNA reads as TGTGCCAGCAGTCTTGGAACTAGCGGTACCTACGAGCAGTACTTC. It specifies CASSLGTSGTYEQYF. V usage is TRBV27 and J usage is TRBJ2-7, with 8 bases that match TRBD2. This CDR3 has 15 amino acids. Germline V lookup: CDR1 MNHEY, CDR2 SMNVEV (reference sequence). The V segment lost 5 bases and the J segment 2 bases; nucleotides outside the gene matches: 8.

The chain joins TRBV19 to TRBJ1-2; the match to TRBD1 covers 8 bases. From germline, CDR1 is LNHDA and CDR2 SQIVND (reference sequence). V was clipped by 6 bases and J by 8 bases; unmatched bases: 8. This CDR3 comprises 13 residues. The CDR3 region is CASRADRVMGYTF. The CDR3 bases are TGTGCCAGTAGAGCGGACAGGGTGATGGGCTACACCTTC. Variable domain in full (rest from reference TRBV19 and TRBJ1-2): DGGITQSPKYLFRKEGQNVTLSCEQNLNHDAMYWYRQDPGQGLRLIYYSQIVNDFQKGDIAEGYSVSREKKESFPLTVTSAQKNPTAFYLCASRADRVMGYTFGSGTRLTVV.

The gene calls are TRBV4-2 and TRBJ2-3, with 7 bases that match TRBD2. CDR1 is LGHNA and CDR2 is YNFKEQ in the germline V gene. The CDR3 has 17 residues. After removal of 4 bases from V and 1 base from J, the junction contained 11 bases not matched to a gene. CDR3: CASSPPPTSAGTDTQYF. CDR3 DNA sequence: TGTGCCAGCAGCCCCCCCCCAACTAGCGCCGGCACAGATACGCAGTATTTT.

V usage is TRBV19 and J usage is TRBJ2-1; TRBD1 matches at 8 bases. Trimming cost V 4 bases and J 2 bases; bases outside gene matches: 7. The CDR3 extends over 16 amino acids. Germline V gene lookup returns CDR1 LNHDA and CDR2 SQIVND (reference sequence). CDR3 bases: TGTGCCAGTAGTACCCCGGGACAGGCAACCTACAATGAGCAGTTCTTC. This gives the protein CASSTPGQATYNEQFF. Based on the CDR3 plus reference TRBV19 and TRBJ2-1, the full variable domain is DGGITQSPKYLFRKEGQNVTLSCEQNLNHDAMYWYRQDPGQGLRLIYYSQIVNDFQKGDIAEGYSVSREKKESFPLTVTSAQKNPTAFYLCASSTPGQATYNEQFFGPGTRLTVL.

The V gene is TRBV5-1, the J gene TRBJ2-2, with a weak D call TRBD2 (6 bases). The germline CDR1 and CDR2 sequences are SGHRS and YFSETQ. CDR3 length: 17 residues. Between the trimmed V and J ends, which lost 0 bases and 5 bases, there was a span of 17 bases. The chain's CDR3 is CASSLGSWDSITGELFF. The DNA for the CDR3 is TGCGCCAGCAGCTTGGGGTCGTGGGACTCTATAACCGGGGAGCTGTTTTTT.

The V and J genes are TRBV2 and TRBJ2-7, with a tentative D call TRBD1 (5 bases). Germline V gene data show CDR1 as SNHLY and CDR2 as FYNNEI. Trimming cost V 5 bases and J 2 bases, with 10 bases left between them. CDR3 length: 13 amino acids. In nucleotides, the CDR3 is TGTGCCAGCAGTTTGACAGTCACCTACGAGCAGTACTTC. Translation: CASSLTVTYEQYF.